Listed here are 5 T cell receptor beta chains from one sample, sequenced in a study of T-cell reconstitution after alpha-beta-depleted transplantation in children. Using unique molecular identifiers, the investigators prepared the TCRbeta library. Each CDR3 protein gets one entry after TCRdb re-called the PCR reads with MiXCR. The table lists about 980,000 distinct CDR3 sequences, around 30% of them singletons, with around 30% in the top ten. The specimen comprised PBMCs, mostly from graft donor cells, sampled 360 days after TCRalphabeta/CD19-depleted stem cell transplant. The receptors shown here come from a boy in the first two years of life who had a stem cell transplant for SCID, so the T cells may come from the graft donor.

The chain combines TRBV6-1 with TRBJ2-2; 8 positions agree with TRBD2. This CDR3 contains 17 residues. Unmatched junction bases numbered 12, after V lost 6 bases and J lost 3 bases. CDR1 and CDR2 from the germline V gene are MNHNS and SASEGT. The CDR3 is CASRRTGGKGHTGELFF. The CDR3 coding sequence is TGTGCCAGCAGGCGGACGGGGGGGAAGGGACACACCGGGGAGCTGTTTTTT.

CDR3 DNA: TGCGCCAGCAGCGATGCCCGGGCGGGTTCCAATTCACCCCTCCACTTT. Protein sequence: CASSDARAGSNSPLHF. This chain connects TRBV5-1 to TRBJ1-6; D not resolved. The V end was cut by 4 bases, the J end by 7 bases, with 18 bases between. There are 16 residues in the CDR3. Germline CDR1 SGHRS, CDR2 YFSETQ.

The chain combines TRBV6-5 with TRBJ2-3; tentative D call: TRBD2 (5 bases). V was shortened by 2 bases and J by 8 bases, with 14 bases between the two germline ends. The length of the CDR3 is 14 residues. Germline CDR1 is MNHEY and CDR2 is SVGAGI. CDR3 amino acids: CASSYGPSLSTQYF. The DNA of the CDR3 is TGTGCCAGCAGTTACGGACCTAGCCTATCTACGCAGTATTTT.

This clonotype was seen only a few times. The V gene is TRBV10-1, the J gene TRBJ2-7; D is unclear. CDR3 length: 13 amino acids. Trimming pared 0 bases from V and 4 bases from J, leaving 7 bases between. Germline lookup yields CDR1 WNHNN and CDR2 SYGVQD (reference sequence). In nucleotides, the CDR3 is TGCGCCAGCAGTGAGTCGAAAGGTTACGAGCAGTACTTC. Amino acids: CASSESKGYEQYF.

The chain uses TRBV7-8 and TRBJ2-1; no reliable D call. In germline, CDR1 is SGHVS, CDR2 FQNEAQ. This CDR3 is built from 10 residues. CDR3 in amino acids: CAAMGHEQFF. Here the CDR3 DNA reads TGTGCTGCGATGGGCCATGAGCAGTTCTTC.